This T cell receptor beta chain was observed in a study of blood T cell repertoires in COVID-19. At the level of the study: PBMCs, B-cell-depleted T cells, or T cells were the source of the cDNA or gDNA that made up the material.

Original analysis: Amplified reference gene primers provided the basis for estimating nucleated cell counts. The method was immunoSEQ multiplex PCR; TCRdb's version includes in-frame clones alone and lacks a portion of them. V, J and clone size reflect that table, while D and trimming were determined from the DNA. This table has approximately 230,000 clones, approximately 90% appearing once. Living in 24 US areas, the participants were between roughly 18 and 90 years of age. Which cohort a participant joined came from the clinical history participants gave. This CDR3 has 15 residues. Germline V gene data show CDR1 as SGHRS and CDR2 as YFSETQ. The ends lost 2 bases at V and 9 bases at J; junction bases unmatched: 7.

The material sequenced was PBMCs or T cells enriched from blood (not recorded which). This chain links TRBV5-1 with TRBJ2-2; the match to TRBD1 covers 10 bases. The source is a woman under 40 with acute COVID-19. The CDR3 bases are TGCGCCAGCAGCTTCGGGACAGGGGAAATCCGGGAGCTGTTTTTT. It specifies CASSFGTGEIRELFF.